This T cell receptor beta chain was retrieved from a study of cytomegalovirus exposure and HLA in healthy donors. The CDR3 consists of 14 residues. Deletions cut 1 base from V and 0 bases from J, with 7 bases between. The V gene's germline CDR1 is LNHDA and CDR2 SQIVND (reference sequence). Notes on the study in general: Later analysis showed TCR association rates varying by HLA locus, highest for DRB1 and lowest for HLA-C. According to the study, roughly 160 TCR beta chains were cytomegalovirus-associated.

Comment on this clone: The antigen remains undetermined.

A multiplex PCR was run with 60 Vbeta primers and 13 Jbeta primers. The repertoire was sequenced with immunoSEQ multiplex PCR; TCRdb's copy has only in-frame clones and lacks some. The sample lists about 180,000 clones, 80% to 90% occurring once. The sequenced material came from PBMCs. The chain employs TRBV19 and TRBJ2-7; D unclear. The TCR sequence derives from a male donor in good health and CMV-seronegative. The CDR3 nucleotides are TGTGCCAGTAGTATAGGGCAGAACTCCTACGAGCAGTACTTC. It codes for CASSIGQNSYEQYF.